The table lists the clone carrying this TCR beta chain with a few counts. The antigen remains undetermined. This sample stems from a study of response to subunit inactivated influenza vaccine. Findings of the study overall: With each seasonal influenza vaccination, the authors suggested, few new T cells are recruited.

CDR3 length: 14 residues. V gave up 8 bases and J gave up 2 bases, with 15 bases separating them. Germline V gives CDR1 MNHEY, CDR2 SMNVEV (reference sequence). TCRdb analysed the RT-PCR reads with MiXCR anew, one entry per CDR3 protein. The table includes 630,000 or so distinct CDR3 sequences, 15% to 18% detected once. This sequence joins TRBV27 and TRBJ2-5; TRBD2 is a possible D gene (5 bases). The sequence came from a man aged 45 to 65 who received an inactivated influenza vaccine. The sample consisted of PBMCs from blood, taken less than 13 days after vaccination. CDR3: CASRGYGIQETQYF. In nucleotides, the CDR3 is TGTGCCAGCCGGGGATATGGGATACAAGAGACCCAGTACTTC.